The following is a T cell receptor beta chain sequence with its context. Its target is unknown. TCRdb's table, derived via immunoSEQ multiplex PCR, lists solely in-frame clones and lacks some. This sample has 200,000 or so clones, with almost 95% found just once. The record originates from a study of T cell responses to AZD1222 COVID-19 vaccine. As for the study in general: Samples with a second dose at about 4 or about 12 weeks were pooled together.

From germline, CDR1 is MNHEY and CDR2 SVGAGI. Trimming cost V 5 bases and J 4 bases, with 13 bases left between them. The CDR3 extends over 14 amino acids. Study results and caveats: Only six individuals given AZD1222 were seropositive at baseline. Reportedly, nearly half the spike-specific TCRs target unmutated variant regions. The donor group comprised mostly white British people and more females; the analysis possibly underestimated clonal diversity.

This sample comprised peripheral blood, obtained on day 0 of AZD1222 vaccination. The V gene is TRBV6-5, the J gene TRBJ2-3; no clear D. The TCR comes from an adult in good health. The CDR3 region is CASSLTPGPDTQYF. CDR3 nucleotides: TGTGCCAGCAGTCTGACGCCCGGGCCAGATACGCAGTATTTT.